The 19 T cell receptor beta chains presented below share a single source sample, sequenced in a study of cytomegalovirus exposure and HLA in healthy donors. This PCR relied on a set of 60 Vbeta primers and 13 Jbeta primers. Only in-frame clones appear in the TCRdb table, and some are missing; sequencing was by immunoSEQ multiplex PCR. This table holds about 140,000 clones, 80% found once. Sequencing was performed on PBMCs. The receptors derive from a woman between 40 and 55 years old in good health and CMV-seronegative.

The chain carries TRBV9 and TRBJ2-5; no reliable D call. This CDR3 spans 14 amino acids. Germline lookup yields CDR1 SGDLS and CDR2 YYNGEE. Trimming took off 0 bases at V and 5 bases at J, with 11 bases between the two ends. CDR3 protein: CASSVGSEWETQYF. In nucleotides, the CDR3 is TGTGCCAGCAGCGTAGGAAGCGAGTGGGAGACCCAGTACTTC.

The chain recombines TRBV28 with TRBJ2-1; 9 bases line up with TRBD2. Per germline, CDR1 MDHEN and CDR2 SYDVKM. With 2 bases clipped from V and 8 bases from J, the junction kept 7 bases outside the gene matches. This CDR3 comprises 15 residues. CDR3 coding DNA: TGTGCCAGCAGTTTAAACGGCGGGAGGGTTCATGAGCAGTTCTTC. This sequence encodes CASSLNGGRVHEQFF.

The chain couples TRBV5-6 to TRBJ2-1; tentatively, D is TRBD2 (5 bases). Trimming left V 2 bases short and J 5 bases short, with 11 bases between. This CDR3 comprises 14 residues. Germline CDR1 SGHDT, CDR2 YYEEEE. CDR3 nucleotide sequence: TGTGCCAGCAGCTTATTCGACTACAACAATGAGCAGTTCTTC. Protein sequence: CASSLFDYNNEQFF.

V and J are TRBV7-9 and TRBJ2-1; D is possibly TRBD1 (7 bases). The CDR3 length is 14 residues. The V gene's germline CDR1 is SEHNR and CDR2 FQNEAQ (reference sequence). Trimming cost V 6 bases and J 3 bases, with 12 bases left between them. The DNA of the CDR3 is TGTGCCAGCAGAGGAGGGGGCCTCTACAATGAGCAGTTCTTC. Encoded protein: CASRGGGLYNEQFF.

The chain employs TRBV9 and TRBJ2-3; no clear D. The germline V gene encodes CDR1 SGDLS and CDR2 YYNGEE. The CDR3 runs to 15 residues. The V end lost 0 bases, the J end lost 4 bases, and 12 bases lay between the germline ends. The CDR3 DNA follows: TGTGCCAGCAGCGTAGGGTCAGGTAGTGCAGATACGCAGTATTTT. Its protein product is CASSVGSGSADTQYF.

V is TRBV2 and J is TRBJ2-2; D possibly corresponds to TRBD2 (7 bases). Germline V gives CDR1 SNHLY, CDR2 FYNNEI. This CDR3 region has 13 residues. The germline V and J ends were trimmed by 9 bases and 6 bases, with 14 bases remaining between them. CDR3 coding DNA: TGTGCCAGAAAAGGGGGGGCGCCCGGGGAGCTGTTTTTT. Translated, it gives CARKGGAPGELFF. Supplemented by reference TRBV2 and TRBJ2-2, the full variable domain reads EPEVTQTPSHQVTQMGQEVILRCVPISNHLYFYWYRQILGQKVEFLVSFYNNEISEKSEIFDDQFSVERPDGSNFTLKIRSTKLEDSAMYFCARKGGAPGELFFGEGSRLTVL.

The CDR3 DNA follows: TGTGCCAGCAGACACACAGGGACCTCCTACGAGCAGTACTTC. The encoded protein is CASRHTGTSYEQYF. The V call is TRBV6-1, the J call TRBJ2-7; maybe TRBD1 (6 bases). CDR3 length equals 14 residues. CDR1 and CDR2 from the germline V gene are MNHNS and SASEGT. Trimming stripped 6 bases from V and 0 bases from J, with 12 bases between.

This chain links TRBV9 with TRBJ2-4; maybe TRBD2 (6 bases). Trimming took off 4 bases at V and 12 bases at J, with 17 bases between the two ends. The CDR3 has 13 residues. Germline V gene sequence: CDR1 SGDLS, CDR2 YYNGEE. Here the CDR3 DNA reads TGTGCCAGCAGCATCCGGGACCCCGGGAGTCAGTACTTC. Translation: CASSIRDPGSQYF.

This chain joins TRBV7-9 and TRBJ2-1, with 11 positions matching TRBD2. V gave up 3 bases and J gave up 10 bases; unmatched junction bases: 5. CDR3 length: 14 residues. From germline, CDR1 is SEHNR and CDR2 FQNEAQ (reference sequence). The CDR3, as DNA: TGTGCCAGCAGCTTTAGCGGGGGGGCTTGGGAGCAGTTCTTC. It yields the protein CASSFSGGAWEQFF.

The rearrangement uses TRBV13 and TRBJ1-4, with TRBD1 matching 10 bases. V trimming: 4 bases; J trimming: 8 bases; junction bases outside the gene matches: 10. Germline loops: CDR1 PRHDT, CDR2 FYEKMQ (reference sequence). This CDR3 contains 16 residues. CDR3 nucleotides: TGTGCCAGCAGCTCCAGTCCGGGACAGGGGCAAGAAAAACTGTTTTTT. It specifies CASSSSPGQGQEKLFF.

This sequence joins TRBV11-2 and TRBJ1-1, with TRBD1 as a possible D gene (6 bases). The CDR3 sequence is 14 residues long. The germline V gene encodes CDR1 SGHAT and CDR2 FQNNGV. V was pared by 3 bases and J by 5 bases, with 13 bases between. CDR3 nucleotide sequence: TGTGCCAGCAGCTTGAACAGGGATCTTACTGAAGCTTTCTTT. This sequence encodes CASSLNRDLTEAFF.

Here the CDR3 DNA reads TGTGCCAGCAGCTCGGGGGATAGTCCAGATACGCAGTATTTT. Translation: CASSSGDSPDTQYF. V usage is TRBV7-2 and J usage is TRBJ2-3; maybe TRBD2 (6 bases). Germline V gene lookup returns CDR1 SGHTA and CDR2 FQGNSA. This CDR3 comprises 14 residues. The V end was cut by 4 bases, the J end by 4 bases, with 12 bases between.

V gene TRBV5-6 combines with J gene TRBJ2-1, with D maybe TRBD1 (6 bases). The CDR3 is made up of 15 amino acids. Germline V gene lookup returns CDR1 SGHDT and CDR2 YYEEEE. Trimming removed 2 bases from V and 8 bases from J, with 17 bases in between. The CDR3 DNA sequence: TGTGCCAGCAGCTTAGGGACAAGGAGACGGTATGAGCAGTTCTTC. It specifies CASSLGTRRRYEQFF.

The chain joins TRBV11-1 to TRBJ2-4; possible D gene TRBD1, 6 bases. CDR1 is SGHAT, CDR2 FQDESV, per germline (reference sequence). The CDR3 loop spans 15 amino acids. Trimming took 5 bases from V and 3 from J, leaving 14 bases between them. The CDR3 loop is CASSAPGHVKNIQYF. CDR3 nucleotide sequence: TGTGCCAGCAGCGCCCCGGGACACGTCAAAAACATTCAGTACTTC. Complete variable domain (other parts from reference TRBV11-1 and TRBJ2-4): EAEVAQSPRYKITEKSQAVAFWCDPISGHATLYWYRQILGQGPELLVQFQDESVVDDSQLPKDRFSAERLKGVDSTLKIQPAELGDSAMYLCASSAPGHVKNIQYFGAGTRLSVL.

This clone was counted only a few times. This rearrangement joins TRBV28 to TRBJ1-3; TRBD1 agrees at 10 bases. The J segment lost 4 bases and the V segment lost 5 bases, leaving 8 bases of the junction unmatched. This CDR3 region has 16 residues. From germline, CDR1 is MDHEN and CDR2 SYDVKM. The CDR3 spells CASSEERTGGGNTIYF. The CDR3 nucleotides are TGTGCCAGCAGTGAAGAAAGGACAGGGGGAGGAAACACCATATATTTT. Looking up the rest from reference TRBV28 and TRBJ1-3 gives the full variable domain: DVKVTQSSRYLVKRTGEKVFLECVQDMDHENMFWYRQDPGLGLRLIYFSYDVKMKEKGDIPEGYSVSREKKERFSLILESASTNQTSMYLCASSEERTGGGNTIYFGEGSWLTVV.

This clone was recorded once. The genes are TRBV11-3 and TRBJ2-5, with 10 bases fitting TRBD1. The trim removed 5 bases at V and 4 bases at J, leaving 10 bases unmatched. The CDR3 is made up of 16 amino acids. Germline V gene data show CDR1 as SGHNT and CDR2 as YENEEA. DNA of the CDR3: TGTGCCAGCAGCCGAGGGACAGGGGAGATTGTAGAGACCCAGTACTTC. Translated: CASSRGTGEIVETQYF.

The chain joins TRBV19 to TRBJ1-1, with D possibly matching TRBD1 (5 bases). CDR1 is LNHDA and CDR2 is SQIVND in the germline V gene (reference sequence). This CDR3 contains 19 residues. V gave up 6 bases and J gave up 5 bases, with 31 bases separating them. The DNA of the CDR3 is TGTGCCAGTAGCCCTACCTTCCGGGACTACACGTTGTTTGGAACTGAAGCTTTCTTT. Protein sequence: CASSPTFRDYTLFGTEAFF.

The chain carries TRBV11-2 and TRBJ2-7, with 12 positions matching TRBD1. The CDR3 has 16 amino acids. After removal of 1 base from V and 3 bases from J, the junction contained 4 bases not matched to a gene. Germline V gene lookup returns CDR1 SGHAT and CDR2 FQNNGV. CDR3 sequence (DNA): TGTGCCAGCAGCTTAGCCGGGACAGGGGGCCTCTACGAGCAGTACTTC. It encodes CASSLAGTGGLYEQYF. Full variable domain (rest looked up from reference TRBV11-2 and TRBJ2-7): EAGVAQSPRYKIIEKRQSVAFWCNPISGHATLYWYQQILGQGPKLLIQFQNNGVVDDSQLPKDRFSAERLKGVDSTLKIQPAKLEDSAVYLCASSLAGTGGLYEQYFGPGTRLTVT.

The rearrangement links TRBV5-4 to TRBJ2-2; possibly TRBD1 for D (5 bases). The CDR3 is 15 amino acids. With 0 bases removed from V and 8 bases from J, the gap between germline ends came to 14 bases. Germline assignment: CDR1 SGHNT and CDR2 YYREEE (reference sequence). The CDR3 DNA follows: TGTGCCAGCAGCTTGGGTCGGGTGGGGCTGGGGGAGCTGTTTTTT. Its translation is CASSLGRVGLGELFF. Full variable domain (outside the CDR3, taken from reference TRBV5-4 and TRBJ2-2): ETGVTQSPTHLIKTRGQQVTLRCSSQSGHNTVSWYQQALGQGPQFIFQYYREEENGRGNFPPRFSGLQFPNYSSELNVNALELDDSALYLCASSLGRVGLGELFFGEGSRLTVL.